The 31 T cell receptor beta chains in this list originate from one sample, sequenced in a study of response to subunit inactivated influenza vaccine. TCRdb reprocessed the RT-PCR reads via MiXCR and lists one record per CDR3 protein. The sample carries fewer than 600,000 distinct CDR3 sequences, 6.5% to 8% recorded once. Source: PBMCs from blood, taken around 25 months after vaccination. The receptors were sampled from a man between 50 and 70 years old who received an inactivated influenza vaccine.

This clonotype was detected many times. The gene calls are TRBV28 and TRBJ2-7; TRBD2 aligns across 10 bases. The CDR3 length is 15 residues. V was pared by 5 bases and J by 1 base, with 5 bases of the junction left unmatched. The germline V gene encodes CDR1 MDHEN and CDR2 SYDVKM. The CDR3 spells CASSPSGRGSYEQYF. The CDR3, as DNA: TGTGCCAGCAGTCCTAGCGGGAGAGGGTCCTACGAGCAGTACTTC.

This clonotype was seen a few times. The chain combines TRBV18 with TRBJ2-5; the D gene is possibly TRBD2 (5 bases). The V gene's germline CDR1 is KGHSH and CDR2 LQKENI. The CDR3 is 12 residues long. V was trimmed by 8 bases and J by 3 bases, leaving 10 bases between them. The CDR3 DNA reads as TGTGCCAGCCAACCCGGGGAAGAGACCCAGTACTTC. This gives the protein CASQPGEETQYF.

This clonotype occurred a few times. The chain is built from TRBV2 and TRBJ2-3; D gene uncertain. CDR1 SNHLY and CDR2 FYNNEI come from the germline V gene. Trimming pared 7 bases from V and 0 bases from J, leaving 5 bases between. The CDR3 runs to 12 residues. CDR3 DNA: TGTGCCAGCATATTTAGCACAGATACGCAGTATTTT. Amino acids: CASIFSTDTQYF.

The V call is TRBV15, the J call TRBJ2-2, with D unresolved. The V and J ends lost 4 bases and 3 bases respectively, with 6 bases between them. The CDR3 runs to 13 residues. Looked up from germline, CDR1 is LNHNV and CDR2 is YYDKDF (reference sequence). The CDR3 region is CATSTGYTGELFF. The CDR3 DNA sequence: TGTGCCACCAGCACTGGGTACACCGGGGAGCTGTTTTTT. Full variable domain (outside the CDR3, taken from reference TRBV15 and TRBJ2-2): DAMVIQNPRYQVTQFGKPVTLSCSQTLNHNVMYWYQQKSSQAPKLLFHYYDKDFNNEADTPDNFQSRRPNTSFCFLDIRSPGLGDTAMYLCATSTGYTGELFFGEGSRLTVL.

The chain employs TRBV12-3 or TRBV12-4 and TRBJ2-3, with 8 nucleotides matching TRBD1. The CDR3 is 15 amino acids. The V gene end was trimmed by 6 bases and the J gene end by 3 bases; junction bases not matched to a gene: 8. CDR3 coding DNA: TGTGCCAGCAGGTCCCAGGGGGCGCGAACAGATACGCAGTATTTT. It translates to CASRSQGARTDTQYF.

This rearrangement joins TRBV2 to TRBJ1-3; D is perhaps TRBD1 (5 bases). Trimming shortened V by 5 bases and J by 2 bases, and 13 bases separated the two germline ends. CDR3 length equals 15 residues. Germline V CDR1 and CDR2: SNHLY, FYNNEI. The DNA of the CDR3 is TGTGCCAGCAGTATCTCAGGGAGTCCTGGAAACACCATATATTTT. This codes for CASSISGSPGNTIYF. Combining the CDR3 with reference TRBV2 and TRBJ1-3 gives the whole variable domain EPEVTQTPSHQVTQMGQEVILRCVPISNHLYFYWYRQILGQKVEFLVSFYNNEISEKSEIFDDQFSVERPDGSNFTLKIRSTKLEDSAMYFCASSISGSPGNTIYFGEGSWLTVV.

This chain uses TRBV28 with TRBJ2-7; 8 bases are a match to TRBD2. This CDR3 comprises 14 residues. Germline V lookup: CDR1 MDHEN, CDR2 SYDVKM. V was clipped by 6 bases and J by 3 bases; unmatched bases: 7. CDR3 nucleotides: TGTGCCAGCAGCGAAGCGGGAGTACACTACGAGCAGTACTTC. It is translated as CASSEAGVHYEQYF.

This clonotype showed up just a few times. The chain couples TRBV6-2 or TRBV6-3 to TRBJ2-1, with 13 bases fitting TRBD2. The CDR3 consists of 14 residues. Germline CDR1 reads MNHEY; CDR2 reads SVGEGT. J was trimmed by 7 bases and V by 7 bases; bases with no gene match: 4. CDR3 amino acids: CASTGTSGENEQFF. DNA of the CDR3: TGTGCCAGCACAGGGACTAGCGGGGAAAATGAGCAGTTCTTC.

This clonotype was counted only a few times. This sequence joins TRBV25-1 and TRBJ1-4, with TRBD1 identical over 7 bases. CDR3 length: 15 amino acids. CDR1 is MGHDK and CDR2 is SYGVNS in the germline V gene. V was clipped by 7 bases and J by 0 bases; unmatched bases: 5. The CDR3 region is CASTGTVSTNEKLFF. DNA for the CDR3: TGTGCCAGCACCGGGACAGTCTCAACTAATGAAAAACTGTTTTTT.

This clonotype has only a few counts. The chain has TRBV20-1 and TRBJ2-5; 9 nucleotides agree with TRBD1. Germline V CDR1 and CDR2: DFQATT, SNEGSKA (reference sequence). V shed 8 bases and J 2 bases; nucleotides not matched to a gene: 15. The CDR3 extends over 16 amino acids. CDR3 coding DNA: TGCAGTCGAACAACCGGGACAGGGATACTACAAGAGACCCAGTACTTC. Protein sequence: CSRTTGTGILQETQYF.

This clonotype has more than one count but fewer than ten. The genes are TRBV20-1 and TRBJ2-7; 10 nucleotides align to TRBD1. Trimming took 2 bases from V and 6 from J; bases not matched to a gene: 10. The CDR3 totals 15 residues. Germline V lookup: CDR1 DFQATT, CDR2 SNEGSKA (reference sequence). DNA for the CDR3: TGCAGTGCTAGACAACCGGGACAGGGGATAGGCGAGCAGTACTTC. Its protein product is CSARQPGQGIGEQYF.

This clonotype was picked up many times. The rearrangement joins TRBV3-1 to TRBJ2-7; D is tentatively TRBD1 or TRBD2 (7 bases each). Trimming removed 4 bases at V and 2 bases at J, with 9 bases between. The CDR3 length is 13 residues. Per the germline V gene, CDR1 is LGHDT and CDR2 is YNNKEL (reference sequence). The CDR3 nucleotides read TGTGCCAGCAGCCCAGGGGGGGCCTACGAGCAGTACTTC. Translating gives CASSPGGAYEQYF.

The chain employs TRBV4-1 and TRBJ1-3; TRBD1 matches at 11 bases. Germline assignment: CDR1 MGHRA and CDR2 YSYEKL. The J segment lost 0 bases and the V segment lost 9 bases, leaving 7 bases of the junction unmatched. The CDR3 has 16 residues. The CDR3 DNA follows: TGCGCCAGTCGGGACAGGGGGGGGATCTCTGGAAACACCATATATTTT. It is translated as CASRDRGGISGNTIYF.

This clonotype occurred a few times. The chain recombines TRBV6-5 with TRBJ2-3; TRBD2 matches at 7 bases. The ends lost 5 bases at V and 1 base at J; junction bases unmatched: 9. The length of the CDR3 is 16 residues. Germline CDR1 MNHEY, CDR2 SVGAGI. The CDR3 bases are TGTGCCAGCAGTCTTGGTCGAACTAGCGGCACAGATACGCAGTATTTT. This gives the protein CASSLGRTSGTDTQYF.

The chain links TRBV12-3 or TRBV12-4 to TRBJ1-1, with D uncertain. V lost 2 bases and J 4 bases, leaving 8 bases between the germline ends. The CDR3 runs to 13 residues. The CDR3 is CASSLNRGTEAFF. In DNA form, the CDR3 reads TGTGCCAGCAGTTTAAATAGAGGCACTGAAGCTTTCTTT.

This clonotype has more than one count but fewer than ten. The chain recombines TRBV18 with TRBJ2-5, with D unclear. The V end was cut by 5 bases, the J end by 2 bases, with 6 bases between. Germline CDR1 reads KGHSH; CDR2 reads LQKENI. This CDR3 is built from 12 residues. DNA of the CDR3: TGTGCCAGCTCAAGTCGGCAAGAGACCCAGTACTTC. As protein: CASSSRQETQYF.

In this sample, this clonotype turned up a few times. This rearrangement joins TRBV18 to TRBJ2-7; 9 bases agree with TRBD1. Trimming took 1 base from V and 6 from J; bases not matched to a gene: 7. The CDR3 spans 15 residues. Germline loops: CDR1 KGHSH, CDR2 LQKENI. The CDR3 sequence is CASSPQGTGMGEQYF. DNA of the CDR3: TGTGCCAGCTCACCACAGGGGACAGGGATGGGCGAGCAGTACTTC.

This clonotype was found a few times. The V gene is TRBV12-5, the J gene TRBJ1-2, with no clear D. Trimming stripped 7 bases from V and 5 bases from J, with 14 bases between. The CDR3 runs to 13 residues. Germline V gene lookup returns CDR1 LGHNT and CDR2 FRNRAP. The CDR3 DNA reads as TGTGCTAGTGCCCCGGGAGGACCGTATGGCTACACCTTC. Residues: CASAPGGPYGYTF.

This clonotype was picked up many times. The chain uses TRBV12-3 or TRBV12-4 and TRBJ2-2, with 7 bases identical to TRBD1. The CDR3 covers 15 residues. V lost 11 bases and J lost 2; bases outside the gene matches: 11. The CDR3 bases are TGTGCCCTAAGGGGGCAGGGTGGAAACACCGGGGAGCTGTTTTTT. Protein sequence: CALRGQGGNTGELFF.

This clonotype has more than one count but fewer than ten. The DNA for the CDR3 is TGTGCCAGCAGCTTAGGTTCGGAATACAATGAGCAGTTCTTC. It encodes CASSLGSEYNEQFF. The rearrangement links TRBV7-2 to TRBJ2-1; no clear D. Germline V gene lookup returns CDR1 SGHTA and CDR2 FQGNSA. The ends were cut back, 1 base at V and 4 bases at J, with 8 bases in the middle. The CDR3 runs to 14 residues. Based on the CDR3 plus reference TRBV7-2 and TRBJ2-1, the full variable domain is GAGVSQSPSNKVTEKGKDVELRCDPISGHTALYWYRQSLGQGLEFLIYFQGNSAPDKSGLPSDRFSAERTGGSVSTLTIQRTQQEDSAVYLCASSLGSEYNEQFFGPGTRLTVL.

At least ten counts were recorded for this clonotype. The gene calls are TRBV20-1 and TRBJ2-1, with D uncertain. The CDR3 runs to 13 residues. Germline V gene data show CDR1 as DFQATT and CDR2 as SNEGSKA (reference sequence). Deletions cut 3 bases from V and 0 bases from J, with 6 bases between. The CDR3 here is CSASADSYNEQFF. The CDR3 DNA reads as TGCAGTGCTAGCGCCGACTCCTACAATGAGCAGTTCTTC.

The chain carries TRBV5-1 and TRBJ2-7; TRBD1 matches at 9 bases. In germline, CDR1 is SGHRS, CDR2 YFSETQ. The CDR3 has 15 amino acids. V dropped 5 bases and J dropped 2; count of bases not matched to a gene: 8. The CDR3 sequence: CASSPGQGRTYEQYF. CDR3 nucleotides: TGCGCCAGCAGTCCTGGACAGGGGAGGACCTACGAGCAGTACTTC.

This clonotype occurred a few times. The chain uses TRBV21-1 and TRBJ2-5; TRBD1, as called in the table, went unchecked against the DNA. TRBV21-1 is given as a pseudogene. This CDR3 spans 18 amino acids. The CDR3 region is CASSKRATGGGRQETQYF. DNA of the CDR3: TGTGCCAGCAGCAAAAGGGCAACAGGGGGCGGTCGGCAAGAGACCCAGTACTTC.

The chain is built from TRBV7-9 and TRBJ2-1; possibly TRBD1 or TRBD2 for D (5 bases each). V lost 1 base and J 5 bases, leaving 9 bases between the germline ends. This CDR3 has 14 amino acids. Germline V gene sequence: CDR1 SEHNR, CDR2 FQNEAQ (reference sequence). CDR3 protein: CASSLVLGDNEQFF. The CDR3 DNA sequence: TGTGCCAGCAGCTTAGTACTGGGGGACAATGAGCAGTTCTTC.

This clonotype was seen many times. The chain combines TRBV29-1 with TRBJ2-7, with D possibly being TRBD2 (5 bases). The CDR3 loop spans 12 amino acids. Trimming stripped 6 bases from V and 0 bases from J, with 9 bases between. CDR1 SQVTM and CDR2 ANQGSEA come from the germline V gene. The CDR3: CSVEGSSYEQYF. The CDR3 DNA is TGCAGCGTCGAGGGCAGCTCCTACGAGCAGTACTTC.

The chain recombines TRBV5-1 with TRBJ2-2; 11 bases are a match to TRBD1. V was pared by 3 bases and J by 5 bases, with 6 bases of the junction left unmatched. CDR1 and CDR2 (germline): SGHRS, YFSETQ. This CDR3 comprises 16 residues. The CDR3 DNA follows: TGCGCCAGCAGCTGGGGACAGGGGGGGTCGACCGGGGAGCTGTTTTTT. It translates to CASSWGQGGSTGELFF.

This clonotype has a handful of counts. The J gene is TRBJ1-1, the V gene TRBV9; the match to TRBD1 covers 8 bases. V lost 3 bases, J lost 5 bases, and 18 bases stayed unmatched. Germline V gene lookup returns CDR1 SGDLS and CDR2 YYNGEE. CDR3 length: 18 residues. CDR3 sequence: CASSGKSKTGVDWTEAFF. The CDR3 region has the DNA TGTGCCAGCAGCGGAAAGTCAAAGACAGGGGTTGATTGGACTGAAGCTTTCTTT.

The chain carries TRBV7-2 and TRBJ2-3; D may be TRBD2 (5 bases). The CDR3 has 13 residues. Per germline, CDR1 SGHTA and CDR2 FQGNSA. Trimming cost V 5 bases and J 6 bases, with 12 bases left between them. The CDR3 spells CASSLRLFDTQYF. The DNA of the CDR3 is TGTGCCAGCAGCCTCAGACTATTCGATACGCAGTATTTT.

This clonotype was counted at least ten times. The rearrangement links TRBV3-1 to TRBJ2-7; TRBD2 aligns across 8 bases. The V segment lost 1 base and the J segment 3 bases; nucleotides outside the gene matches: 2. Germline CDR1 and CDR2: LGHDT and YNNKEL (reference sequence). The CDR3 has 14 residues. The CDR3 nucleotides are TGTGCCAGCAGCCAAGGGCTAGCGGGCTACGAGCAGTACTTC. This sequence encodes CASSQGLAGYEQYF.

This clonotype was picked up a small number of times. This chain joins TRBV18 and TRBJ1-5; weak D call: TRBD1 (5 bases). Germline CDR1 and CDR2: KGHSH and LQKENI. This CDR3 region has 14 residues. V lost 6 bases and J lost 10, with 19 bases in between. CDR3 bases: TGTGCCAGCTCCCAAGGAGGGGACTCTTCCCCCCAGCATTTT. Protein: CASSQGGDSSPQHF.

The genes are TRBV28 and TRBJ2-7; 8 bases map to TRBD1. CDR1 is MDHEN, CDR2 SYDVKM, per germline. The CDR3 is 13 residues long. V was pared by 6 bases and J by 7 bases, with 8 bases of the junction left unmatched. The CDR3 DNA follows: TGTGCCAGCAGAGGGACAGGACCGGGGGAGCAGTACTTC. This gives the protein CASRGTGPGEQYF.